This T cell receptor (beta chain) was retrieved from a study of T-cell reconstitution after alpha-beta-depleted transplantation in children. Germline V gene lookup returns CDR1 SGHKS and CDR2 YYEKEE (reference sequence). The length of the CDR3 is 15 residues. Note on this clonotype: The junction shows a germline mismatch at one end, possibly a read error.

Molecular barcoding with unique molecular identifiers was used for the TCRbeta library. TCRdb analysed the PCR reads with MiXCR anew, one entry per CDR3 protein. The sample carries some 200,000 distinct CDR3 sequences, approximately 7% recorded once. This clonotype originated in a boy aged 2 to 9 with acute lymphoblastic leukemia, due to receive a stem cell transplant. V gene TRBV5-5 combines with J gene TRBJ2-2; 8 bases align to TRBD2. This specimen was PBMCs, taken before TCRalphabeta/CD19-depleted stem cell transplant. CDR3 protein: CASSLTGGNAGELFF. The CDR3 DNA reads as TGTGCCAGCAGCTTGACGGGGGGGAACGCCGGGGAGCTGTTTTTT.